What follows are 21 T cell receptor beta chains derived from one specimen sequenced in a study of cytomegalovirus exposure and HLA in healthy donors. In the PCR, 60 Vbeta and 13 Jbeta primers were used. Libraries were prepared by immunoSEQ multiplex PCR; TCRdb keeps only in-frame clonotypes and omits some of them. Here the sample spans 150,000 to 200,000 clones, about 80% being singletons. Sequences were obtained from PBMCs. Every receptor here comes from a woman in her thirties in good health and CMV-seronegative.

V gene TRBV28 combines with J gene TRBJ1-6, with D maybe TRBD1 (5 bases). Trimming left V 3 bases short and J 5 bases short, with 14 bases between. The CDR3 loop spans 16 amino acids. Germline loops: CDR1 MDHEN, CDR2 SYDVKM. For the CDR3, the DNA is TGTGCCAGCAGTTTGAGGGGTGGGGGGGATAATTCACCCCTCCACTTT. Amino acids: CASSLRGGGDNSPLHF. Supplemented by reference TRBV28 and TRBJ1-6, the full variable domain reads DVKVTQSSRYLVKRTGEKVFLECVQDMDHENMFWYRQDPGLGLRLIYFSYDVKMKEKGDIPEGYSVSREKKERFSLILESASTNQTSMYLCASSLRGGGDNSPLHFGNGTRLTVT.

The chain carries TRBV5-6 and TRBJ1-4; 7 nucleotides align to TRBD1. Losses at the gene ends were 3 bases for V and 5 bases for J; bases not matched to a gene: 10. The CDR3 contains 16 residues. Germline lookup yields CDR1 SGHDT and CDR2 YYEEEE. The CDR3 loop is CASSSDSRQGNEKLFF. CDR3 bases: TGTGCCAGCAGCTCCGATTCTCGACAGGGCAATGAAAAACTGTTTTTT.

This chain uses TRBV5-6 with TRBJ1-2; 7 positions agree with TRBD1. Germline-derived CDR1 and CDR2 are SGHDT and YYEEEE. This CDR3 contains 15 residues. The V and J ends lost 0 bases and 4 bases, in that order; junction bases with no gene match: 6. The CDR3 bases are TGTGCCAGCAGCTTGGGCGGGACAGCCACCTATGGCTACACCTTC. It codes for CASSLGGTATYGYTF.

This clone was seen only a few times. The chain combines TRBV6-5 with TRBJ1-2, with a tentative D call TRBD1 (6 bases). Trimming stripped 6 bases from V and 2 bases from J, with 13 bases between. The germline V gene has CDR1 MNHEY and CDR2 SVGAGI. The CDR3 is 14 amino acids. The chain's CDR3 is CASRRDRMNYGYTF. DNA of the CDR3: TGTGCCAGCAGAAGAGACAGGATGAACTATGGCTACACCTTC.

This chain uses TRBV7-6 with TRBJ2-5; D possibly corresponds to TRBD1 (6 bases). The germline gives CDR1 SGHVS, CDR2 FNYEAQ. The V gene lost 6 bases and the J gene lost 5 bases, with 13 bases spanning the gap. The CDR3 loop spans 13 amino acids. The CDR3 DNA follows: TGTGCCAGCAGTCAACAGGGTCCGGAGACCCAGTACTTC. It translates to CASSQQGPETQYF.

The V call is TRBV27, the J call TRBJ2-7; 9 positions agree with TRBD1. The CDR3 length is 14 residues. The germline gives CDR1 MNHEY, CDR2 SMNVEV (reference sequence). After removal of 4 bases from V and 0 bases from J, the junction contained 1 base not matched to a gene. The CDR3 here is CASSWDRDSYEQYF. In DNA, the CDR3 is TGTGCCAGCAGTTGGGACAGGGACTCCTACGAGCAGTACTTC.

This chain links TRBV4-3 with TRBJ2-2, with a weak D call TRBD2 (5 bases). V was trimmed by 0 bases and J by 5 bases, leaving 10 bases between them. The germline gives CDR1 LGHNA, CDR2 YSLEER. The CDR3 is 15 amino acids. CDR3 amino acids: CASSQDASRTGELFF. For the CDR3, the DNA is TGCGCCAGCAGCCAAGACGCTAGCAGGACCGGGGAGCTGTTTTTT.

The chain carries TRBV9 and TRBJ2-1; 9 nucleotides agree with TRBD2. The CDR3 is 16 amino acids. Trimming at V came to 0 bases and at J to 4 bases, leaving 5 bases not matched to a gene. Germline V gene sequence: CDR1 SGDLS, CDR2 YYNGEE. CDR3 protein: CASSVDLSGGYNEQFF. The CDR3 nucleotides read TGTGCCAGCAGCGTAGATCTTAGCGGGGGTTACAATGAGCAGTTCTTC.

This clone is a singleton in its sample. This rearrangement joins TRBV5-1 to TRBJ2-3; 11 positions agree with TRBD2. V lost 3 bases to trimming and J lost 2 bases; unmatched junction nucleotides: 5. The CDR3 length is 16 residues. The germline V gene encodes CDR1 SGHRS and CDR2 YFSETQ. CDR3 protein: CASSSLLAGVTDTQYF. The CDR3 region has the DNA TGCGCCAGCAGCTCCTTACTAGCGGGGGTCACAGATACGCAGTATTTT.

The chain joins TRBV7-3 to TRBJ1-2; 7 bases line up with TRBD1. The CDR3 loop spans 14 amino acids. The trim removed 5 bases at V and 7 bases at J, leaving 10 bases unmatched. CDR1 and CDR2 (germline): SGHTA, FQGTGA. CDR3 loop: CASSPGQGEVGYTF. The CDR3 bases are TGTGCCAGCAGCCCGGGCCAGGGGGAGGTTGGCTACACCTTC.

The chain uses TRBV7-9 and TRBJ2-3; 7 nucleotides line up with TRBD1. This CDR3 spans 16 amino acids. CDR1 is SEHNR and CDR2 is FQNEAQ in the germline V gene (reference sequence). After removal of 4 bases from V and 0 bases from J, the junction contained 7 bases not matched to a gene. This CDR3 reads CASSSRTGLSTDTQYF. The CDR3 bases are TGTGCCAGCAGCTCCAGGACAGGACTGAGCACAGATACGCAGTATTTT.

The chain joins TRBV7-3 to TRBJ2-2, with D uncertain. The CDR3 has 14 amino acids. Trimming removed 3 bases from V and 0 bases from J, with 5 bases in between. Germline CDR1 SGHTA, CDR2 FQGTGA. Here the CDR3 DNA reads TGTGCCAGCAGCTTCCAGGCGAACACCGGGGAGCTGTTTTTT. Translating it yields CASSFQANTGELFF. Full variable domain (missing parts from reference TRBV7-3 and TRBJ2-2): GAGVSQTPSNKVTEKGKYVELRCDPISGHTALYWYRQSLGQGPEFLIYFQGTGAADDSGLPNDRFFAVRPEGSVSTLKIQRTERGDSAVYLCASSFQANTGELFFGEGSRLTVL.

The chain joins TRBV14 to TRBJ2-5, with D perhaps matching TRBD2 (6 bases). The CDR3 has 13 amino acids. The germline CDR1 and CDR2 sequences are SGHDN and FVKESK. Trimming shortened V by 1 base and J by 5 bases, and 8 bases separated the two germline ends. DNA for the CDR3: TGTGCCAGCAGCCAAGGTGGGGGGGAGACCCAGTACTTC. Amino acid sequence: CASSQGGGETQYF.

A word on this clone: Other DNA sequences in the sample encode the same CDR3. V and J are TRBV6-6 and TRBJ1-1; perhaps TRBD1 as D (6 bases). Trimming shortened V by 0 bases and J by 6 bases, and 8 bases separated the two germline ends. The CDR3 has 13 amino acids. Germline CDR1 is MNHNY and CDR2 is SVGAGI (reference sequence). The CDR3 DNA follows: TGTGCCAGCAGTTACTCGAGACAGGCTGAAGCTTTCTTT. Protein: CASSYSRQAEAFF.

This clone was detected a few times. The chain links TRBV19 to TRBJ1-5, with D maybe TRBD1 (5 bases). The CDR3 runs to 15 residues. Germline-derived CDR1 and CDR2 are LNHDA and SQIVND (reference sequence). Between the trimmed V and J ends, which lost 4 bases and 0 bases, there was a span of 10 bases. CDR3 DNA sequence: TGTGCCAGTAGTAGGTCAGGGTATAGCAATCAGCCCCAGCATTTT. Its protein product is CASSRSGYSNQPQHF.

The rearrangement uses TRBV7-9 and TRBJ2-7; D is possibly TRBD1 (7 bases). CDR1 and CDR2 from the germline V gene are SEHNR and FQNEAQ (reference sequence). V was trimmed by 6 bases and J by 2 bases, leaving 17 bases between them. This CDR3 is 15 amino acids long. CDR3 nucleotide sequence: TGTGCCAGCAGTGTGGCGGGGCAGGGGGCCTACGAGCAGTACTTC. Translation gives CASSVAGQGAYEQYF.

V and J are TRBV19 and TRBJ1-6; D ambiguous. Germline CDR1 is LNHDA and CDR2 is SQIVND (reference sequence). Trimming removed 3 bases at V and 7 bases at J, with 10 bases between. The CDR3 spans 14 residues. The CDR3 bases are TGTGCCAGTAGTATGGTCACAGAAAATTCACCCCTCCACTTT. The encoded protein is CASSMVTENSPLHF.

The gene calls are TRBV7-9 and TRBJ1-5, with D perhaps matching TRBD1 (6 bases). CDR1 SEHNR and CDR2 FQNEAQ come from the germline V gene (reference sequence). CDR3 size: 18 residues. V lost 3 bases and J lost 5, with 23 bases in between. CDR3 region: CASSLMAGEALRDQPQHF. The CDR3 DNA sequence: TGTGCCAGCAGCTTGATGGCAGGGGAAGCTCTCAGGGATCAGCCCCAGCATTTT. The complete variable domain, with remaining parts taken from reference TRBV7-9 and TRBJ1-5, reads DTGVSQNPRHKITKRGQNVTFRCDPISEHNRLYWYRQTLGQGPEFLTYFQNEAQLEKSRLLSDRFSAERPKGSFSTLEIQRTEQGDSAMYLCASSLMAGEALRDQPQHFGDGTRLSIL.

V is TRBV5-6 and J is TRBJ2-1; D remains unclear. The CDR3 extends over 12 amino acids. The germline CDR1 and CDR2 sequences are SGHDT and YYEEEE. V lost 0 bases to trimming and J lost 10 bases, with 8 bases between them. The CDR3, as DNA: TGTGCCAGCAGCTTGGGCCACGGGGAGCAGTTCTTC. As protein: CASSLGHGEQFF.

The V gene is TRBV6-1, the J gene TRBJ1-5; 8 bases line up with TRBD1. The CDR3 has 15 residues. The J segment lost 7 bases and the V segment lost 6 bases, leaving 11 bases of the junction unmatched. The germline gives CDR1 MNHNS, CDR2 SASEGT. The chain's CDR3 is CASSTTGQGGQPQHF. CDR3 nucleotides: TGTGCCAGCAGCACCACCGGACAGGGAGGACAGCCCCAGCATTTT.

The chain is built from TRBV19 and TRBJ2-5; D possibly corresponds to TRBD1 (5 bases). The CDR3 length is 14 residues. Germline V lookup: CDR1 LNHDA, CDR2 SQIVND (reference sequence). The germline V and J ends were trimmed by 3 bases and 0 bases, with 8 bases remaining between them. Here the CDR3 reads CASSITRDQETQYF. The DNA for the CDR3 is TGTGCCAGTAGTATTACCAGGGACCAAGAGACCCAGTACTTC.